The clone carrying this T cell receptor (beta chain) was picked up a small number of times. TCRdb's table, derived via immunoSEQ multiplex PCR, lists solely in-frame clones and lacks some. The sample carries roughly 500,000 clones, 75% to 90% recorded once. CDR3 length equals 16 residues. Germline loops: CDR1 SGHKS, CDR2 YYEKEE (reference sequence). Trimming cost V 0 bases and J 2 bases, with 15 bases left between them. The data originate from a study of blood T cell repertoires in COVID-19. The sample was peripheral blood. The chain recombines TRBV5-5 with TRBJ2-7; D unresolved. The receptor comes from a young man with COVID-19, enrolled during active disease. The CDR3 protein is CASSLVPTTTTYEQYF. The CDR3 DNA follows: TGTGCCAGCAGCTTGGTTCCGACAACAACAACCTACGAGCAGTACTTC.